This TCR beta chain is from a study of T cell clones after liver transplantation (dated by TCRdb to the late 2010s). Some background on the complete study: ITN030ST, the source of the samples, was a randomized trial that attempted immunosuppression withdrawal within 2 years of liver transplantation. Blood samples were collected pre-transplant, then pre-randomization ahead of withdrawal, and finally post-randomization once withdrawal had either been completed or failed. Donor-reactive T cell clones were identified by TCRbeta sequencing after a pre-transplant mixed lymphocyte reaction and then tracked in post-transplant blood. Of the 8 liver transplant recipients making up the studied cohort, 3 were classified as tolerant and 5 as non-tolerant. Three of the eight recipients were HCV-positive; the others were transplanted for non-autoimmune, non-viral indications. Tolerance was defined as complete immunosuppression withdrawal for at least one year with no rise in liver enzymes beyond twice the upper limit of normal. As an antigen-independent comparator for donor-reactive sequences, third party-reactive TCRbeta sequences were also identified from pre-transplant MLRs. Until randomization at 12-24 months post-transplant, subjects were given standard immunosuppression, with no induction therapy.

Results and caveats for the whole study, not just this receptor: Without allograft tissue specimens, donor-reactive T cells may have migrated into the graft rather than being deleted. In a couple of subjects, low numbers of available donor cells limited the measurable donor-reactive repertoire. A significant post-transplant decrease in circulating donor-reactive CD4 TCRbeta sequences was observed in 5 of 8 subjects, irrespective of tolerance or HCV status. The conclusions were considered preliminary, being limited by small, heterogeneous patient numbers and non-standardized post-transplant time points. Donor-reactive sequences decreased more than third party-reactive sequences, which suggests partial antigen-specific deletion that was not related to withdrawal success. When repertoire turnover was taken into account, detection of donor-reactive sequences was significantly reduced in 7 of 8 subjects for CD4 and in 8 of 8 subjects for CD8.

The time point label, as the study defines it: pre-transplant. Unstimulated PBMCs, after thawing, were stained for CD3, CD4 and CD8 and then FACS-sorted into CD3+CD4+ and CD3+CD8+ populations. Each of the 8 studied subjects was randomized to immunosuppression withdrawal. The Qiagen DNeasy Blood and Tissue Kit was used to isolate genomic DNA. Via the germline V gene (reference sequence), CDR1 is GTSNPN and CDR2 SVGIG. Spanning cysteine to phenylalanine, the CDR3 consists of 12 amino acids. Just CDR3 DNA is preserved here, 36 bases in frame from base 1. V is clipped by 5 bases and J by 2 bases, and the sequence between their germline boundaries is 8 bases long. Using immunoSEQ, frozen genomic DNA was subjected to high-throughput TCRbeta CDR3 sequencing, a process that included PCR amplification, mapping, bias correction and internal controls. On the authors' methods: Productive rearrangements were kept, and unique TCRbeta sequences were defined by CDR3 nucleotide sequence plus V and J gene. For a sequence to be called donor-reactive, it needed a frequency of at least 0.01% and at least 5-fold expansion in CFSE-low cells compared with unstimulated pre-transplant cells. Minimum frequency thresholds were set for each subject based on the unstimulated sample with the lowest template count, ensuring at least 90% detection power. Jensen-Shannon divergence between the top 1000 TCRbeta sequences post- versus pre-transplant served as the measure of repertoire turnover. Changes in detection of donor-reactive sequences were tested with two-sided Fisher's exact tests. TCRdb limited this immuneACCESS table to in-frame rearrangements with V and J called. A share of clones is missing; checked studies link under half to unresolved V genes, and the rest is unexplained. V and J calls and clone size are given by that table; D and trimming were obtained from the DNA. In this sample the table shows around 100,000 clones, approximately 78% of which occur a single time. Roughly 0.9% of the sample rests with the top ten.

Details on this clone: The antigen this receptor binds is unknown. No much larger clone exists at a distance of one base, and base qualities are not known.

Sequenced material: CD4+ T cells from blood, taken before liver transplant. Recombination connected TRBV30 to TRBJ2-3; 5 matching bases give a weak D call of TRBD2. The TCR comes from a human donor who received a liver transplant. The DNA sequence follows: TGTGCCTGGGCAGCGGTCACAGATACGCAGTATTTT. Its amino acids are CAWAAVTDTQYF. The CDR3 plus the reference TRBV30 and TRBJ2-3 genes for the other parts give the full variable domain: SQTIHQWPATLVQPVGSPLSLECTVEGTSNPNLYWYRQAAGRGLQLLFYSVGIGQISSEVPQNLSASRPQDRQFILSSKKLLLSDSGFYLCAWAAVTDTQYFGPGTRLTVL.